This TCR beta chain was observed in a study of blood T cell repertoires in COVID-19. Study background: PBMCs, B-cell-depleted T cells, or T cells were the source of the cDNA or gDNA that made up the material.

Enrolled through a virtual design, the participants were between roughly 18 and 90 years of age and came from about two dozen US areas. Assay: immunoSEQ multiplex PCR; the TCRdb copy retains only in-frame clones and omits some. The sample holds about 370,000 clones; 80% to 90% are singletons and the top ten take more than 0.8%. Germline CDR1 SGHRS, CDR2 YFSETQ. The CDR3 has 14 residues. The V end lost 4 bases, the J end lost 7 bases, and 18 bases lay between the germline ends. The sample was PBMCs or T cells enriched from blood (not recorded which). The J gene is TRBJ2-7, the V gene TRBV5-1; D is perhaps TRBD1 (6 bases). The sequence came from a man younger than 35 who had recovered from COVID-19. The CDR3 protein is CASSLPGTTGEQYF. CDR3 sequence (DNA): TGCGCCAGCAGCCTCCCCGGGACAACGGGGGAGCAGTACTTC. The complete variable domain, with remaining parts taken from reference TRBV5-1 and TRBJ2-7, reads KAGVTQTPRYLIKTRGQQVTLSCSPISGHRSVSWYQQTPGQGLQFLFEYFSETQRNKGNFPGRFSGRQFSNSRSEMNVSTLELGDSALYLCASSLPGTTGEQYFGPGTRLTVT.